The present entry profiles one T cell receptor beta chain with its context. Antigen: not known. A read error is likely here: a far larger clone is one base away. For TCR beta, libraries came from iRepertoire HTBI primers and Arm-PCR of CDR3 regions. TCRdb re-analysed the multiplex PCR reads in MiXCR, keeping a single row per CDR3 protein. The sample records fewer than 400,000 distinct CDR3 sequences, over 15% being singletons. The data were obtained in a study of regulatory T cells in long-lasting Graves disease. Findings and caveats of the study: Persistent Graves' patients possessed reduced TCR diversity relative to recently diagnosed ones.

The CDR3 totals 14 residues. V shed 4 bases, J shed 3 bases, and the junction held 2 bases outside the gene matches. CDR1 and CDR2 (germline): MNHNS, SASEGT. Time point meaning: newly diagnosed GD, antithyroid drugs for less than 3 months. Preparation of the TCR library used RNA extracted from PBMCs. This chain connects TRBV6-1 to TRBJ2-3; 9 bases are shared with TRBD2. Sequencing was performed on peripheral blood mononuclear cells (PBMCs), taken at new diagnosis, from a patient treated with antithyroid drugs. The source is a female donor with Graves disease. DNA of the CDR3: TGTGCCAGCAGTGTAGCGGGAGAGACAGATACGCAGTATTTT. It codes for CASSVAGETDTQYF.